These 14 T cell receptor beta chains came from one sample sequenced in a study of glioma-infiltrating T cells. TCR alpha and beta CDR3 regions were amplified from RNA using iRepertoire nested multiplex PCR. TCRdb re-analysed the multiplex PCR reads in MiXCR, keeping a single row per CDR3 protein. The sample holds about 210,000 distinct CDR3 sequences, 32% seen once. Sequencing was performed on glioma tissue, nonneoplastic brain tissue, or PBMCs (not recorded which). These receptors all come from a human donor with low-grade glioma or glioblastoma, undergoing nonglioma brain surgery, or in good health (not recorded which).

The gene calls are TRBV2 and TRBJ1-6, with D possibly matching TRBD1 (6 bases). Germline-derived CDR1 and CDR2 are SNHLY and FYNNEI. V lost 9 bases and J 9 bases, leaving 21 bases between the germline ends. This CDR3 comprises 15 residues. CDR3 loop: CARQEWGQGTSPLHF. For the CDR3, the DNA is TGTGCCAGACAAGAATGGGGCCAGGGGACTTCACCCCTCCACTTT.

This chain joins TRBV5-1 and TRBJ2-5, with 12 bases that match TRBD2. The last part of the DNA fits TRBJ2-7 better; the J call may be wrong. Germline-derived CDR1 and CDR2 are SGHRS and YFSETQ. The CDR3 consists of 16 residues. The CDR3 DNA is TGCGCCAGCAGCTCGGGATGGACTAGCGGGAACTACGAGCAGTACTTC. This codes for CASSSGWTSGNYEQYF.

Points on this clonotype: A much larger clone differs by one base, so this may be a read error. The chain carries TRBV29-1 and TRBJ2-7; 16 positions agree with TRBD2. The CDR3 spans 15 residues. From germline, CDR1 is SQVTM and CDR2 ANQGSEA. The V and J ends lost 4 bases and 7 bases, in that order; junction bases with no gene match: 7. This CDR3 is CSVGGTSGRAGEQYF. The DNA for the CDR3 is TGCAGCGTTGGCGGGACTAGCGGGAGGGCGGGTGAGCAGTACTTC.

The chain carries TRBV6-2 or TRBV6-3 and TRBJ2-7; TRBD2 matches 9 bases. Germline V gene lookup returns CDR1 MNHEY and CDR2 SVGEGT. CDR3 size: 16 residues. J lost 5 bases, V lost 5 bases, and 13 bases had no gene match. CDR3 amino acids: CASSPIAGVGLNEQYF. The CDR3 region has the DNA TGTGCCAGCAGTCCAATAGCGGGAGTCGGACTCAACGAGCAGTACTTC.

DNA for the CDR3: TGTGCCAGTAGTATAGGCGGGAGGGCCGAGCAGTACTTC. This sequence encodes CASSIGGRAEQYF. The V and J genes are TRBV19 and TRBJ2-7; 9 bases match TRBD2. Germline V gene sequence: CDR1 LNHDA, CDR2 SQIVND (reference sequence). The J segment lost 6 bases and the V segment lost 1 base, leaving 1 base of the junction unmatched. The CDR3 extends over 13 amino acids.

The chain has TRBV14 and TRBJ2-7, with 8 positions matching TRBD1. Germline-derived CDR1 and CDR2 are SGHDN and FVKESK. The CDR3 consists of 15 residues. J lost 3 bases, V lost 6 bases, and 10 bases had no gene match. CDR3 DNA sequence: TGTGCCAGCAGACAAAGGACAGGGAGCGACTACGAGCAGTACTTC. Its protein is CASRQRTGSDYEQYF.

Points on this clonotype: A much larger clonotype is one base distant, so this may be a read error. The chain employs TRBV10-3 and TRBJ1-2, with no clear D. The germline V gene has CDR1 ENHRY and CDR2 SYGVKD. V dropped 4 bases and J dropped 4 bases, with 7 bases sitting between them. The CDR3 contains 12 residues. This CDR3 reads CAISGLIYGYTF. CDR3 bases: TGTGCCATCAGTGGACTGATCTATGGCTACACCTTC.

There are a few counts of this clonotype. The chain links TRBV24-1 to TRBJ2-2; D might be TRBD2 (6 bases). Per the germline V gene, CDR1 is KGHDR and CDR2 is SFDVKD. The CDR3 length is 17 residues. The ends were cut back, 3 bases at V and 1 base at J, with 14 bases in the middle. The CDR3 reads CATSDISGSLNTGELFF. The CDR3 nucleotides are TGTGCCACCAGTGATATAAGCGGGTCCTTGAACACCGGGGAGCTGTTTTTT.

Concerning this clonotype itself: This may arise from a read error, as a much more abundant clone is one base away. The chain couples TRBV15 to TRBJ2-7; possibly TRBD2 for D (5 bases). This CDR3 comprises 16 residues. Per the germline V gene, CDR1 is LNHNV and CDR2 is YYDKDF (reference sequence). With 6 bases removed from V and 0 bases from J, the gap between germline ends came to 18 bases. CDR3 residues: CATRRKVQRTSYEQYF. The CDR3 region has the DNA TGTGCCACCAGAAGAAAGGTGCAGCGGACCTCCTACGAGCAGTACTTC.

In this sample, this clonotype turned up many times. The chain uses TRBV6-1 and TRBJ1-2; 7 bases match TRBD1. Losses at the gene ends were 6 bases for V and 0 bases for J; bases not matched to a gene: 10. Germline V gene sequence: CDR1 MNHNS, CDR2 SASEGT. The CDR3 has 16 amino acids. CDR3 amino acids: CASSPTRDRANYGYTF. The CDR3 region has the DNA TGTGCCAGCAGCCCTACCCGGGACAGAGCTAACTATGGCTACACCTTC.

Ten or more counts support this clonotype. CDR3 coding DNA: TGTGCCAGTAGTGCACAGGGGGGAAGCAATCAGCCCCAGCATTTT. Its protein product is CASSAQGGSNQPQHF. V gene TRBV19 combines with J gene TRBJ1-5; 8 bases line up with TRBD1. Germline CDR1 LNHDA, CDR2 SQIVND (reference sequence). The CDR3 runs to 15 residues. After removal of 5 bases from V and 1 base from J, the junction contained 4 bases not matched to a gene.

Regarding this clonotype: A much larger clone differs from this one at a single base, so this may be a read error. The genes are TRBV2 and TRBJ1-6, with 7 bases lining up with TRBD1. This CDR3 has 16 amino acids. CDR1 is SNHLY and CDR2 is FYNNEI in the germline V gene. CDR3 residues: CVSILTRTGENSPLHF. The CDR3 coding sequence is TGTGTCAGCATCTTAACCAGGACAGGTGAAAATTCACCCCTCCACTTT.

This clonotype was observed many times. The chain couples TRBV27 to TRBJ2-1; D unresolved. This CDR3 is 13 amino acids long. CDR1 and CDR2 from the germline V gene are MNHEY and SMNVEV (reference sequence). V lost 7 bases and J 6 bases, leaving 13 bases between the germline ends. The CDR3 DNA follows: TGTGCCAGCAAGCCCCCCTTGGGCAATGAGCAGTTCTTC. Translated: CASKPPLGNEQFF.

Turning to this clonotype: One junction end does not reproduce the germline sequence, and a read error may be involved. CDR3 loop: CASSLMGRNYGCTF. CDR3 bases: TGTGCCAGCAGTTTAATGGGGCGAAACTATGGCTGCACCTTC. J is TRBJ1-2 and V is TRBV27, with TRBD1 as a possible D gene (5 bases). This CDR3 spans 14 amino acids. Germline CDR1 and CDR2: MNHEY and SMNVEV (reference sequence).